Presented here are 30 T cell receptor beta chains from one specimen sequenced in a study of T cell responses to AZD1222 COVID-19 vaccine. Here immunoSEQ multiplex PCR was the method, and the copy in TCRdb shows in-frame clones only, minus some. The table shows 100,000 to 150,000 clones, with about 90% occurring only once. Sequences were derived from peripheral blood, sampled on day 0 of AZD1222 vaccination. The receptors derive from an adult in good health.

The chain recombines TRBV30 with TRBJ1-5; a weak D match, TRBD1 (5 bases). This CDR3 region has 15 residues. Germline lookup yields CDR1 GTSNPN and CDR2 SVGIG (reference sequence). V shed 5 bases and J shed 3 bases, with 17 bases lying between them. The CDR3 nucleotides are TGTGCCTGGGACCCGGGGCAAAGTAACAATCAGCCCCAGCATTTT. It specifies CAWDPGQSNNQPQHF.

V is TRBV7-9 and J is TRBJ1-3; D remains ambiguous. Germline V gene lookup returns CDR1 SEHNR and CDR2 FQNEAQ (reference sequence). The V gene lost 7 bases and the J gene lost 3 bases, with 7 bases spanning the gap. CDR3 length: 12 amino acids. CDR3 nucleotides: TGTGCCAGCAAGGGCGGTGGAAACACCATATATTTT. Its protein is CASKGGGNTIYF.

Here the CDR3 reads CASSSRTGSTDTQYF. For the CDR3, the DNA is TGTGCCAGCAGCTCCCGGACAGGGAGCACAGATACGCAGTATTTT. This rearrangement joins TRBV11-3 to TRBJ2-3; 8 bases match TRBD1. This CDR3 spans 15 amino acids. The V segment lost 4 bases and the J segment 0 bases; nucleotides outside the gene matches: 3. Germline-derived CDR1 and CDR2 are SGHNT and YENEEA.

The rearrangement joins TRBV7-3 to TRBJ2-5; tentative D call: TRBD2 (5 bases). CDR3 length: 13 amino acids. The V gene's germline CDR1 is SGHTA and CDR2 FQGTGA. Trimming stripped 3 bases from V and 0 bases from J, with 5 bases between. The CDR3, as DNA: TGTGCCAGCAGCTTCGGGAACCAAGAGACCCAGTACTTC. Protein: CASSFGNQETQYF.

This clone was seen only once. The chain uses TRBV28 and TRBJ1-6, with 7 bases aligning to TRBD1. This CDR3 spans 14 amino acids. CDR1 MDHEN and CDR2 SYDVKM come from the germline V gene. After removal of 4 bases from V and 13 bases from J, the junction contained 10 bases not matched to a gene. The CDR3 loop is CASSSPDRESPLHF. In DNA, the CDR3 is TGTGCCAGCAGTTCCCCAGACAGGGAATCTCCCCTCCACTTT.

In this sample, this clone turned up many times. The gene calls are TRBV5-1 and TRBJ1-3; 9 positions match TRBD1. V was clipped by 2 bases and J by 1 base; unmatched bases: 7. The CDR3 totals 17 residues. Per germline, CDR1 SGHRS and CDR2 YFSETQ. CDR3 in amino acids: CASSLGFGTGSGNTIYF. Here the CDR3 DNA reads TGCGCCAGCAGCTTAGGCTTTGGGACAGGGTCTGGAAACACCATATATTTT. Using reference TRBV5-1 and TRBJ1-3 for the parts outside the CDR3, the full variable domain is KAGVTQTPRYLIKTRGQQVTLSCSPISGHRSVSWYQQTPGQGLQFLFEYFSETQRNKGNFPGRFSGRQFSNSRSEMNVSTLELGDSALYLCASSLGFGTGSGNTIYFGEGSWLTVV.

The chain uses TRBV5-1 and TRBJ1-6; TRBD1 aligns across 8 bases. CDR1 SGHRS and CDR2 YFSETQ come from the germline V gene. J gave up 3 bases and V 0 bases, and 2 bases lay outside the gene matches. The CDR3 sequence is 16 residues long. In DNA form, the CDR3 reads TGCGCCAGCAGCTTGGTAGGACAGGGCTATAATTCACCCCTCCACTTT. Residues: CASSLVGQGYNSPLHF.

V is TRBV9 and J is TRBJ1-5; no reliable D call. V lost 7 bases to trimming and J lost 2 bases, with 10 bases between them. This CDR3 has 13 residues. CDR1 SGDLS and CDR2 YYNGEE come from the germline V gene. The CDR3 protein is CASYLGGNQPQHF. DNA of the CDR3: TGTGCCAGCTACCTTGGGGGCAATCAGCCCCAGCATTTT.

In this sample, this clone turned up a few times. The rearrangement links TRBV7-2 to TRBJ2-7, with 8 positions matching TRBD1. CDR1 SGHTA and CDR2 FQGNSA come from the germline V gene. With V trimmed by 4 bases and J by 6 bases, 11 bases remained unmatched. The length of the CDR3 is 15 residues. Written as DNA, the CDR3 is TGTGCCAGCAGCTGGCCCGGACAGGGAAGGGGCGAGCAGTACTTC. This encodes CASSWPGQGRGEQYF.

The chain couples TRBV6-5 to TRBJ2-3; tentative D call: TRBD2 (5 bases). V was pared by 7 bases and J by 0 bases, with 14 bases between. CDR3 length equals 15 residues. Germline values: CDR1 MNHEY, CDR2 SVGAGI. The CDR3 DNA reads TGTGCCAGCATCTTAATGGGGAGTAGCACAGATACGCAGTATTTT. Translating gives CASILMGSSTDTQYF.

The J gene is TRBJ1-1, the V gene TRBV5-1; D call uncertain. CDR3 length: 14 residues. V gave up 4 bases and J gave up 4 bases, with 14 bases separating them. Germline V lookup: CDR1 SGHRS, CDR2 YFSETQ. The DNA of the CDR3 is TGCGCCAGCAGCCGGGAAGGGCAGCTCACTGAAGCTTTCTTT. Protein: CASSREGQLTEAFF.

This chain joins TRBV30 and TRBJ1-5, with 7 bases aligning to TRBD1. The CDR3 is 14 residues long. V gave up 0 bases and J gave up 9 bases; unmatched junction bases: 8. Looked up from germline, CDR1 is GTSNPN and CDR2 is SVGIG (reference sequence). Here the CDR3 DNA reads TGTGCCTGGAGTGTAGGGGGCGCTTCTTGGCCCCAGCATTTT. Translating it yields CAWSVGGASWPQHF.

The genes are TRBV7-9 and TRBJ1-5; D not resolved. V lost 1 base and J 6 bases, leaving 13 bases between the germline ends. The germline CDR1 and CDR2 sequences are SEHNR and FQNEAQ (reference sequence). The CDR3 runs to 15 residues. CDR3 sequence (DNA): TGTGCCAGCAGCTTAGATGGTAGTGGGTCTCAGCCCCAGCATTTT. Protein: CASSLDGSGSQPQHF.

The gene calls are TRBV6-1 and TRBJ2-7; tentative D call: TRBD2 (7 bases). The CDR3 is 14 residues long. The V gene's germline CDR1 is MNHNS and CDR2 SASEGT. V was shortened by 0 bases and J by 2 bases, with 8 bases between the two germline ends. This CDR3 is CASSEAGGPYEQYF. The CDR3 bases are TGTGCCAGCAGTGAAGCGGGGGGGCCCTACGAGCAGTACTTC.

The chain couples TRBV7-9 to TRBJ2-1; 10 nucleotides align to TRBD1. The germline V gene encodes CDR1 SEHNR and CDR2 FQNEAQ (reference sequence). The J segment lost 4 bases and the V segment lost 5 bases, leaving 8 bases of the junction unmatched. The CDR3 loop spans 16 amino acids. CDR3 coding DNA: TGTGCCAGCAGCCCTAAGACAGGGGGCGCTTACAATGAGCAGTTCTTC. This gives the protein CASSPKTGGAYNEQFF.

V is TRBV7-9 and J is TRBJ2-3; 8 bases map to TRBD2. J gave up 4 bases and V 3 bases, and 6 bases lay outside the gene matches. Per germline, CDR1 SEHNR and CDR2 FQNEAQ (reference sequence). The CDR3 length is 15 residues. This CDR3 reads CASSFLGTSSDTQYF. Here the CDR3 DNA reads TGTGCCAGCAGCTTTTTGGGGACTAGTTCAGATACGCAGTATTTT.

The rearrangement links TRBV18 to TRBJ2-7; D is undetermined. This CDR3 contains 16 residues. Trimming stripped 2 bases from V and 0 bases from J, with 14 bases between. Per germline, CDR1 KGHSH and CDR2 LQKENI. The CDR3 reads CASSPSQDLDSYEQYF. The CDR3 DNA is TGTGCCAGCTCACCATCCCAGGACCTAGACTCCTACGAGCAGTACTTC. The complete variable domain, with remaining parts taken from reference TRBV18 and TRBJ2-7, reads NAGVMQNPRHLVRRRGQEARLRCSPMKGHSHVYWYRQLPEEGLKFMVYLQKENIIDESGMPKERFSAEFPKEGPSILRIQQVVRGDSAAYFCASSPSQDLDSYEQYFGPGTRLTVT.

The rearrangement joins TRBV2 to TRBJ2-3, with D maybe TRBD2 (5 bases). This CDR3 contains 16 residues. The V gene lost 7 bases and the J gene lost 2 bases, with 19 bases spanning the gap. CDR1 is SNHLY, CDR2 FYNNEI, per germline. The CDR3: CASKRVGHRVTDTQYF. The DNA for the CDR3 is TGTGCCAGCAAGAGGGTTGGGCATCGGGTCACAGATACGCAGTATTTT.

In its sample, this clone was seen once. V is TRBV6-5 and J is TRBJ2-2, with D perhaps matching TRBD1 (7 bases). CDR3 length equals 15 residues. Germline V lookup: CDR1 MNHEY, CDR2 SVGAGI. Trimming pared 5 bases from V and 4 bases from J, leaving 14 bases between. CDR3 sequence (DNA): TGTGCCAGCAGTAGAAACAGGGGAGGCACCGGGGAGCTGTTTTTT. As protein: CASSRNRGGTGELFF.

CDR3 sequence: CASSIPSGALGQPQHF. The DNA of the CDR3 is TGTGCCAGTAGTATACCCTCAGGGGCCCTCGGTCAGCCCCAGCATTTT. V is TRBV19 and J is TRBJ1-5, with a weak D call TRBD1 (6 bases). Germline CDR1 LNHDA, CDR2 SQIVND (reference sequence). Trimming removed 2 bases from V and 6 bases from J, with 17 bases in between. This CDR3 is built from 16 residues. The full variable domain, its missing parts supplied by reference TRBV19 and TRBJ1-5, is DGGITQSPKYLFRKEGQNVTLSCEQNLNHDAMYWYRQDPGQGLRLIYYSQIVNDFQKGDIAEGYSVSREKKESFPLTVTSAQKNPTAFYLCASSIPSGALGQPQHFGDGTRLSIL.

The rearrangement links TRBV28 to TRBJ1-5, with D perhaps matching TRBD1 (5 bases). The germline V gene has CDR1 MDHEN and CDR2 SYDVKM. V lost 4 bases, J lost 1 base, and 11 bases lay in between. The CDR3 has 15 amino acids. The CDR3 region is CASSSRGRSNQPQHF. The CDR3 nucleotides are TGTGCCAGCAGTTCCCGGGGGAGGAGCAATCAGCCCCAGCATTTT.

The V gene is TRBV29-1, the J gene TRBJ2-7; D may be TRBD2 (6 bases). Trimming stripped 4 bases from V and 6 bases from J, with 7 bases between. This CDR3 is 10 amino acids long. Germline V gene data show CDR1 as SQVTM and CDR2 as ANQGSEA. CDR3 protein: CSVGDFEQYF. DNA of the CDR3: TGCAGCGTTGGGGACTTCGAGCAGTACTTC.

The CDR3 sequence is CASSTGVDYGYTF. CDR3 DNA sequence: TGTGCCAGTAGTACAGGGGTGGACTATGGCTACACCTTC. The chain carries TRBV19 and TRBJ1-2, with D possibly TRBD1 on 6 matching bases. This CDR3 region has 13 residues. In germline, CDR1 is LNHDA, CDR2 SQIVND (reference sequence). The V and J ends lost 4 bases and 3 bases respectively, with 9 bases between them. The variable domain in full, completed from reference TRBV19 and TRBJ1-2, reads DGGITQSPKYLFRKEGQNVTLSCEQNLNHDAMYWYRQDPGQGLRLIYYSQIVNDFQKGDIAEGYSVSREKKESFPLTVTSAQKNPTAFYLCASSTGVDYGYTFGSGTRLTVV.

This clone was observed a single time. V usage is TRBV19 and J usage is TRBJ2-1, with 7 bases that match TRBD1. This CDR3 has 15 residues. J gave up 8 bases and V 5 bases, and 12 bases lay outside the gene matches. Germline V gene sequence: CDR1 LNHDA, CDR2 SQIVND (reference sequence). CDR3 loop: CASSPETGPWDEQFF. The CDR3 bases are TGTGCCAGTAGTCCGGAGACAGGGCCGTGGGATGAGCAGTTCTTC.

The rearrangement joins TRBV5-8 to TRBJ2-7; 10 bases align to TRBD1. CDR3 length equals 15 residues. V shed 0 bases and J 7 bases; nucleotides not matched to a gene: 7. Germline V gives CDR1 SGHTS, CDR2 YDEGEE. The CDR3, as DNA: TGTGCCAGCAGCTTGGCTGACAGGGGGCTGGGAGAGCAGTACTTC. Amino acids: CASSLADRGLGEQYF.

The chain employs TRBV2 and TRBJ2-5, with D possibly being TRBD1 or TRBD2 (5 bases each). The CDR3 runs 15 residues. V shed 6 bases and J shed 3 bases, with 17 bases lying between them. Germline values: CDR1 SNHLY, CDR2 FYNNEI. The CDR3 here is CASRDLPGPKETQYF. The CDR3 nucleotides read TGTGCCAGCAGGGACCTCCCGGGGCCAAAAGAGACCCAGTACTTC.

The rearrangement uses TRBV7-2 and TRBJ2-1, with 7 nucleotides matching TRBD2. The length of the CDR3 is 14 residues. The J segment lost 5 bases and the V segment lost 10 bases, leaving 11 bases of the junction unmatched. Germline values: CDR1 SGHTA, CDR2 FQGNSA. CDR3 sequence (DNA): TGTGCCACCCAGCCAGCTAGCGGAAACAATGAGCAGTTCTTC. This gives the protein CATQPASGNNEQFF.

Remarks on this clone: The same CDR3 arises from other DNA sequences in this sample as well. This rearrangement joins TRBV20-1 to TRBJ2-7, with D maybe TRBD2 (6 bases). Between the trimmed V and J ends, which lost 3 bases and 4 bases, there was a span of 13 bases. CDR3 length: 13 residues. CDR1 and CDR2 (germline): DFQATT, SNEGSKA (reference sequence). CDR3 loop: CSASRGSGYEQYF. In DNA, the CDR3 is TGCAGTGCTAGTCGGGGGTCGGGTTACGAGCAGTACTTC.

This clone has only one observation. The J gene is TRBJ2-1, the V gene TRBV7-3, with D perhaps given as TRBD1 or TRBD2 (5 bases each). This CDR3 comprises 13 residues. Germline V gene lookup returns CDR1 SGHTA and CDR2 FQGTGA. V lost 5 bases and J lost 7, with 12 bases in between. This CDR3 reads CASSSGWGNEQFF. The CDR3 nucleotides are TGTGCCAGCAGCAGCGGTTGGGGGAATGAGCAGTTCTTC.

V is TRBV18 and J is TRBJ2-7; D is possibly TRBD1 (5 bases). V was shortened by 0 bases and J by 5 bases, with 17 bases between the two germline ends. Germline V gives CDR1 KGHSH, CDR2 LQKENI. This CDR3 is built from 16 residues. For the CDR3, the DNA is TGTGCCAGCTCACCACCAGGGGCGTACGCCTTTGACGAGCAGTACTTC. It codes for CASSPPGAYAFDEQYF. The variable domain in full, completed from reference TRBV18 and TRBJ2-7, reads NAGVMQNPRHLVRRRGQEARLRCSPMKGHSHVYWYRQLPEEGLKFMVYLQKENIIDESGMPKERFSAEFPKEGPSILRIQQVVRGDSAAYFCASSPPGAYAFDEQYFGPGTRLTVT.